Given below is one T cell receptor beta chain in context. The target antigen is unknown. Regarding time point: blood 2 weeks post-SBRT. Treatment defined: 15 Gy SBRT to primary tumor, nephrectomy 4 weeks later. These data belong to a study of radiation and T cells in renal cell carcinoma. Findings of the study overall: From baseline, blood top tumor clonotypes peaked at 2 weeks post-radiation.

Germline assignment: CDR1 SGHVS and CDR2 FQNEAQ. V dropped 2 bases and J dropped 3; count of bases not matched to a gene: 2. There are 14 residues in the CDR3. The method was immunoSEQ multiplex PCR; TCRdb's version includes in-frame clones alone and lacks a portion of them. Seen here are over 60,000 clones, roughly four fifths observed once, and the top ten hold less than 7.5%. This sequence joins TRBV7-8 and TRBJ2-3; the match to TRBD1 covers 7 bases. The material was blood, obtained from a patient whose treatment included radiotherapy and nephrectomy. The sequence came from a man aged 55 to 69 with renal cell carcinoma. The CDR3 nucleotides are TGTGCCAGCAGCTTAAAACAGGGGACAGATACGCAGTATTTT. Translated: CASSLKQGTDTQYF.